This T cell receptor beta chain was identified during a study of beta chain features in type 1 diabetes. cDNA synthesis used the whole RNA isolate, giving expressed TCRB sequences. TCRdb's table, derived via immunoSEQ multiplex PCR, lists solely in-frame clones and lacks some. The sample holds some 160,000 clones, roughly 9% seen once. General study results and limits: Insertions were fewer and deletions more numerous at VDJ junctions in type 1 diabetes patients. Possible PCR preference for shorter templates applied equally to patients and controls. For Type 1 diabetes patients, all four CD4+ subsets carried TCRB CDR3s that were moderately but significantly shorter.

CDR1 is SGHTA and CDR2 is FQGNSA in the germline V gene. This CDR3 is 16 amino acids long. The J segment lost 5 bases and the V segment lost 1 base, leaving 9 bases of the junction unmatched. This clone appeared a few times. No antigen is known for it. The chain recombines TRBV7-2 with TRBJ2-5; TRBD1 matches at 8 bases. Sequenced input: central memory CD4+ T cells from blood. The source of this sequence is a woman aged 25 to 39 with type 1 diabetes. The CDR3 spells CASSLEAWTGLETQYF. In DNA form, the CDR3 reads TGTGCCAGCAGCTTAGAGGCGTGGACAGGGCTCGAGACCCAGTACTTC. Based on the CDR3 plus reference TRBV7-2 and TRBJ2-5, the full variable domain is GAGVSQSPSNKVTEKGKDVELRCDPISGHTALYWYRQSLGQGLEFLIYFQGNSAPDKSGLPSDRFSAERTGGSVSTLTIQRTQQEDSAVYLCASSLEAWTGLETQYFGPGTRLLVL.